These T cell receptor beta chains were read from a single sample in a study of OX40 agonist ivuxolimab in advanced cancers. The data were produced by immunoSEQ multiplex PCR, yet TCRdb's version contains in-frame clones alone and is incomplete. The repertoire holds roughly 59,000 clones, with 85% to 95% as singletons. This specimen consisted of CD4+ or CD8+ T cells sorted from blood, obtained in a trial of the OX40 agonist ivuxolimab. The receptors originated from an adult with an advanced solid tumor such as melanoma, head and neck, liver or kidney cancer. CDR3s include the opening cysteine and the closing phenylalanine or tryptophan. The D gene is left open where the match is weak. Clone size is stated in some rows and not others, as once, few, many or a class when expanded.

v_call: TRBV10-2; d_call: TRBD1; clone_size: NA; j_call: TRBJ1-5; cdr3_aa: CASSRDRAQEPQHF; cdr3_nt: TGCGCCAGCAGTAGGGACAGGGCACAGGAGCCCCAGCATTTT
v_call: TRBV19; d_call: NA; clone_size: NA; j_call: TRBJ2-1; cdr3_aa: CASSRVEGYNEQFF; cdr3_nt: TGTGCCAGTAGTCGCGTAGAGGGTTACAATGAGCAGTTCTTC
v_call: TRBV6-5; d_call: TRBD1; clone_size: NA; j_call: TRBJ1-1; cdr3_aa: CASSRTGTEAFF; cdr3_nt: TGTGCCAGCAGTAGAACCGGGACAGAGGCTTTCTTT
v_call: TRBV29-1; d_call: NA; clone_size: NA; j_call: TRBJ1-2; cdr3_aa: CSVPHGIYGYTF; cdr3_nt: TGCAGCGTTCCCCACGGAATCTATGGCTACACCTTC
v_call: TRBV27; d_call: TRBD2; clone_size: NA; j_call: TRBJ2-1; cdr3_aa: CASSWGLAGGYNEQFF; cdr3_nt: TGTGCCAGCAGTTGGGGACTAGCGGGGGGTTACAATGAGCAGTTCTTC
v_call: TRBV6-5; d_call: NA; clone_size: few; j_call: TRBJ1-1; cdr3_aa: CASRVPEAFF; cdr3_nt: TGTGCCAGCAGGGTCCCTGAAGCTTTCTTT
v_call: TRBV6-1; d_call: NA; clone_size: NA; j_call: TRBJ1-1; cdr3_aa: CASSARAAEAFF; cdr3_nt: TGTGCCAGCAGTGCAAGGGCAGCTGAAGCTTTCTTT
v_call: TRBV7-6; d_call: NA; clone_size: NA; j_call: TRBJ2-7; cdr3_aa: CASSWAGAGEQYF; cdr3_nt: TGTGCCAGCAGCTGGGCGGGGGCTGGAGAGCAGTACTTC
v_call: TRBV29-1; d_call: NA; clone_size: NA; j_call: TRBJ2-5; cdr3_aa: CSVDPRGMETQYF; cdr3_nt: TGCAGCGTTGATCCCCGGGGAATGGAGACCCAGTACTTC
v_call: TRBV19; d_call: NA; clone_size: NA; j_call: TRBJ1-5; cdr3_aa: CASSRKQGGPDQPQHF; cdr3_nt: TGTGCCAGTAGTAGAAAACAGGGAGGTCCGGATCAGCCCCAGCATTTT
v_call: TRBV11-2; d_call: NA; clone_size: NA; j_call: TRBJ2-1; cdr3_aa: CASSFNRINLYNEQFF; cdr3_nt: TGTGCCAGCAGCTTCAACAGGATCAATCTTTACAATGAGCAGTTCTTC
v_call: TRBV2; d_call: NA; clone_size: NA; j_call: TRBJ2-3; cdr3_aa: CAGSYTEDTQYF; cdr3_nt: TGTGCCGGATCTTACACGGAAGATACGCAGTATTTT
v_call: TRBV27; d_call: TRBD1; clone_size: NA; j_call: TRBJ1-5; cdr3_aa: CASSGDRVWQPQHF; cdr3_nt: TGTGCCAGCAGTGGGGACAGGGTTTGGCAGCCCCAGCATTTT
v_call: TRBV29-1; d_call: NA; clone_size: NA; j_call: TRBJ2-2; cdr3_aa: CSVDKAGSTGELFF; cdr3_nt: TGCAGCGTTGATAAGGCGGGGTCCACCGGGGAGCTGTTTTTT
v_call: TRBV28; d_call: NA; clone_size: few; j_call: TRBJ2-7; cdr3_aa: CASTKNWGEQYF; cdr3_nt: TGTGCCAGCACCAAAAACTGGGGCGAGCAGTACTTC
v_call: TRBV5-5; d_call: NA; clone_size: few; j_call: TRBJ1-1; cdr3_aa: CASSPGTGTEAFF; cdr3_nt: TGTGCCAGCAGCCCCGGGACTGGCACTGAAGCTTTCTTT
v_call: TRBV7-9; d_call: TRBD1; clone_size: NA; j_call: TRBJ1-5; cdr3_aa: CASSLEGTGGYSNQPQHF; cdr3_nt: TGTGCCAGCAGCTTAGAAGGGACAGGGGGATATAGCAATCAGCCCCAGCATTTT
v_call: TRBV14; d_call: TRBD2; clone_size: NA; j_call: TRBJ2-7; cdr3_aa: CASSHLAGLVYEQYF; cdr3_nt: TGTGCCAGCAGCCACCTAGCGGGCTTAGTCTACGAGCAGTACTTC
v_call: TRBV7-9; d_call: NA; clone_size: NA; j_call: TRBJ1-1; cdr3_aa: CASSLVRNTEAFF; cdr3_nt: TGTGCCAGCAGCTTAGTCCGGAACACTGAAGCTTTCTTT
v_call: TRBV9; d_call: NA; clone_size: NA; j_call: TRBJ1-5; cdr3_aa: CASSVDGGGNQPQHF; cdr3_nt: TGTGCCAGCAGCGTAGACGGGGGCGGAAATCAGCCCCAGCATTTT
v_call: TRBV19; d_call: NA; clone_size: NA; j_call: TRBJ2-7; cdr3_aa: CASSPNTIYGSYEQYF; cdr3_nt: TGTGCCAGTAGTCCAAACACGATTTACGGGTCCTACGAGCAGTACTTC
v_call: TRBV27; d_call: TRBD2; clone_size: NA; j_call: TRBJ2-1; cdr3_aa: CASSLFREDNEQFF; cdr3_nt: TGTGCCAGCAGTTTATTTCGGGAGGACAATGAGCAGTTCTTC
v_call: TRBV7-2; d_call: NA; clone_size: once; j_call: TRBJ2-3; cdr3_aa: CASSLRQSTDTQYF; cdr3_nt: TGTGCCAGCAGCTTACGACAGAGCACAGATACGCAGTATTTT
v_call: TRBV6-4; d_call: TRBD1; clone_size: NA; j_call: TRBJ2-7; cdr3_aa: CASSDRDRGNEQYF; cdr3_nt: TGTGCCAGCAGTGATAGGGACAGGGGAAACGAGCAGTACTTC
v_call: TRBV13; d_call: NA; clone_size: NA; j_call: TRBJ2-2; cdr3_aa: CASSLENGLELFF; cdr3_nt: TGTGCCAGCAGCTTAGAAAACGGCCTGGAGCTGTTTTTT
v_call: TRBV7-6; d_call: TRBD1; clone_size: NA; j_call: TRBJ2-1; cdr3_aa: CASSLNHPDRGPDEQFF; cdr3_nt: TGTGCCAGCAGCTTAAATCATCCGGACAGGGGGCCCGATGAGCAGTTCTTC
v_call: TRBV30; d_call: NA; clone_size: NA; j_call: TRBJ2-3; cdr3_aa: CAWSWILTDTQYF; cdr3_nt: TGTGCCTGGAGCTGGATTTTGACAGATACGCAGTATTTT
v_call: TRBV30; d_call: NA; clone_size: NA; j_call: TRBJ2-2; cdr3_aa: CACKQGYTGELFF; cdr3_nt: TGTGCCTGTAAGCAGGGTTACACCGGGGAGCTGTTTTTT
v_call: TRBV10-3; d_call: NA; clone_size: NA; j_call: TRBJ1-2; cdr3_aa: CAISVSGAAYGYTF; cdr3_nt: TGTGCCATCAGTGTTTCCGGGGCTGCCTATGGCTACACCTTC
v_call: TRBV10-1; d_call: NA; clone_size: NA; j_call: TRBJ2-3; cdr3_aa: CASIPPPYTDTQYF; cdr3_nt: TGCGCCAGCATCCCTCCCCCCTACACAGATACGCAGTATTTT
v_call: TRBV4-2; d_call: NA; clone_size: NA; j_call: TRBJ2-6; cdr3_aa: CASRDALPGANVLTF; cdr3_nt: TGTGCCAGCAGAGATGCACTCCCGGGGGCCAACGTCCTGACTTTC
v_call: TRBV19; d_call: TRBD2; clone_size: NA; j_call: TRBJ2-2; cdr3_aa: CASRTSGSTGELFF; cdr3_nt: TGTGCCAGCCGGACTAGCGGGAGTACCGGGGAGCTGTTTTTT
v_call: TRBV7-2; d_call: TRBD1; clone_size: NA; j_call: TRBJ2-1; cdr3_aa: CASSLEGQPNEQFF; cdr3_nt: TGTGCCAGCAGCTTAGAGGGACAGCCCAATGAGCAGTTCTTC
v_call: TRBV4-2; d_call: TRBD1; clone_size: NA; j_call: TRBJ2-7; cdr3_aa: CASSSNVGTATYEQYF; cdr3_nt: TGTGCCAGCAGCTCAAACGTCGGGACAGCAACCTACGAGCAGTACTTC
v_call: TRBV7-2; d_call: NA; clone_size: NA; j_call: TRBJ2-2; cdr3_aa: CASSPIHTGELFF; cdr3_nt: TGTGCCAGCAGCCCAATACACACCGGGGAGCTGTTTTTT
v_call: TRBV7-9; d_call: TRBD2; clone_size: NA; j_call: TRBJ2-1; cdr3_aa: CASSLVGLVVQEQFF; cdr3_nt: TGTGCCAGCAGCTTAGTTGGACTAGTGGTACAAGAGCAGTTCTTC
v_call: TRBV9; d_call: TRBD1; clone_size: NA; j_call: TRBJ1-1; cdr3_aa: CASSPRGQGGAEAFF; cdr3_nt: TGTGCCAGCAGCCCAAGAGGACAGGGGGGGGCTGAAGCTTTCTTT